Below, one T cell receptor beta chain is given with its context. Antigen: not known. A much larger clone is a single base away; this may be a read error. For the second PCR, which ran for 7 to 11 cycles, a sample-barcoded 5' primer and a J-beta primer mix were used. TCRdb called the 5' RACE reads again in MiXCR, with one record for every CDR3 protein. The sample consists of 380,000 or so distinct CDR3 sequences, 50% to 60% of them appearing once. The data were obtained in a study of blood T cells in healthy people across ages. Overall study findings and caveats: TCR beta diversity tracked closely with naive T cell percentage.

The length of the CDR3 is 14 residues. CDR1 and CDR2 from the germline V gene are SQVTM and ANQGSEA. This chain uses TRBV29-1 with TRBJ2-1; 9 positions agree with TRBD2. Sequencing was performed on blood. The clonotype was recovered from a man between 60 and 75 years old in good health. The chain's CDR3 is CSALAGSSCNEQFF. Written as DNA, the CDR3 is TGCAGCGCGCTAGCGGGGAGCTCCTGCAATGAGCAGTTCTTC.